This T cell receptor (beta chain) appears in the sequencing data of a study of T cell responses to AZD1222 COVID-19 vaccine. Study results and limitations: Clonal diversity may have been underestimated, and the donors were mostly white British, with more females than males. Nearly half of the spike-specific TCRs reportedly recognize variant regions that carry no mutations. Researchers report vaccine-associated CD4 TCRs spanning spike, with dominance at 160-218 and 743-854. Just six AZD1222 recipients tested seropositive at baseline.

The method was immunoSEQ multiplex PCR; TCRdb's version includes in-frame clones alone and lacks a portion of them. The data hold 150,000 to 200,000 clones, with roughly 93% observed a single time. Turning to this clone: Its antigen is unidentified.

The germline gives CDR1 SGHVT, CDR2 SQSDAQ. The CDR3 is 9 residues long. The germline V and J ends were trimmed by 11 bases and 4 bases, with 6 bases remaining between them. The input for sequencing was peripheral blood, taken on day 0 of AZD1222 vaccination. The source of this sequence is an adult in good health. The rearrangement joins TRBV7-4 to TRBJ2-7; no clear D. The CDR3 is CACKYEQYF. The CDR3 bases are TGTGCCTGTAAATACGAGCAGTACTTC.